The clone carrying this T cell receptor beta chain was counted once. This sample is drawn from a study of technical replicates of blood from a few donors. Produced via immunoSEQ multiplex PCR; TCRdb's table is partial and in-frame only. The sample lists 15,000 or so clones, around 85% occurring once. The source of this sequence is a human donor in good health. The sample taken for sequencing was PBMCs.

This chain's CDR3 is CASSLVRAQRTIYF. CDR3 DNA: TGTGCCAGCAGCTTGGTCAGGGCACAACGCACCATATATTTT. V gene TRBV5-6 combines with J gene TRBJ1-3, with D maybe TRBD1 (5 bases). Germline V lookup: CDR1 SGHDT, CDR2 YYEEEE. V was trimmed by 0 bases and J by 9 bases, leaving 13 bases between them. This CDR3 region has 14 residues.